Below, 14 T cell receptor beta chains from the same sample are listed, as sequenced in a study of CD8 T cells in Susac syndrome. With random hexamers, reverse transcription was performed on roughly 0.5 to 1 ug of RNA. Each CDR3 protein gets one entry after TCRdb re-called the immunoSEQ multiplex PCR reads with MiXCR. The sample holds 100,000 or so distinct CDR3 sequences, about 95% seen once. Sequences were obtained from CD4+ T cells from PBMCs. These receptors were collected from a human donor with Susac syndrome.

This chain joins TRBV6-6 and TRBJ1-6; D might be TRBD1 (5 bases). The V gene's germline CDR1 is MNHNY and CDR2 SVGAGI (reference sequence). The CDR3 is made up of 14 amino acids. Deletions cut 7 bases from V and 4 bases from J, with 11 bases between. The CDR3 sequence is CASISTGYNSPLHF. In nucleotides, the CDR3 is TGTGCCAGCATATCCACAGGTTATAATTCACCCCTCCACTTT.

The V gene is TRBV18, the J gene TRBJ2-2, with D maybe TRBD2 (5 bases). Deletions cut 2 bases from V and 1 base from J, with 11 bases between. Germline CDR1 KGHSH, CDR2 LQKENI. The CDR3 has 16 amino acids. The CDR3 region has the DNA TGTGCCAGCTCACCATCACCGGGGTTGAACACCGGGGAGCTGTTTTTT. Translated: CASSPSPGLNTGELFF.

This clonotype was counted only a few times. V and J are TRBV7-8 and TRBJ2-7; D gene ambiguous. This CDR3 is 13 amino acids long. The ends were cut back, 1 base at V and 3 bases at J, with 7 bases in the middle. CDR1 is SGHVS, CDR2 FQNEAQ, per germline. CDR3 in DNA: TGTGCCAGCAGCTTAGACACCCTCTACGAGCAGTACTTC. It yields the protein CASSLDTLYEQYF.

The gene calls are TRBV9 and TRBJ2-1; tentative D call: TRBD2 (6 bases). The CDR3 is 16 amino acids. V was clipped by 2 bases and J by 0 bases, with 12 bases between them. Germline loops: CDR1 SGDLS, CDR2 YYNGEE. This CDR3 is CASSVLRGSSYNEQFF. The CDR3 coding sequence is TGTGCCAGCAGCGTTCTCCGGGGGAGCTCCTACAATGAGCAGTTCTTC.

The chain couples TRBV29-1 to TRBJ1-6; no reliable D call. The CDR3 spans 14 residues. Germline lookup yields CDR1 SQVTM and CDR2 ANQGSEA. Between the trimmed V and J ends, which lost 5 bases and 0 bases, there was a span of 8 bases. The CDR3 sequence is CSVSEGSYNSPLHF. CDR3 coding DNA: TGCAGCGTTTCAGAGGGCTCCTATAATTCACCCCTCCACTTT.

This chain uses TRBV20-1 with TRBJ2-2; D may be TRBD2 (6 bases). V was clipped by 2 bases and J by 7 bases, with 14 bases between them. The CDR3 is 14 amino acids. Germline lookup yields CDR1 DFQATT and CDR2 SNEGSKA (reference sequence). The CDR3 protein is CSARTVREVGELFF. The CDR3, as DNA: TGCAGTGCTAGAACTGTCAGGGAGGTCGGGGAGCTGTTTTTT.

V gene TRBV5-1 combines with J gene TRBJ1-1; maybe TRBD1 (5 bases). Germline-derived CDR1 and CDR2 are SGHRS and YFSETQ. The V and J ends lost 4 bases and 4 bases respectively, with 14 bases between them. This CDR3 has 14 amino acids. The CDR3 bases are TGCGCCAGCAGCGTAAATTCAGGGACCACTGAAGCTTTCTTT. It yields the protein CASSVNSGTTEAFF.

The chain uses TRBV11-2 and TRBJ1-1, with TRBD1 identical over 9 bases. This CDR3 is built from 15 residues. V shed 5 bases and J 5 bases; nucleotides not matched to a gene: 9. Germline lookup yields CDR1 SGHAT and CDR2 FQNNGV. CDR3 sequence reads: CASSPPGTGMTEAFF. DNA of the CDR3: TGTGCCAGCAGCCCCCCCGGGACAGGGATGACTGAAGCTTTCTTT. Looking up the rest from reference TRBV11-2 and TRBJ1-1 gives the full variable domain: EAGVAQSPRYKIIEKRQSVAFWCNPISGHATLYWYQQILGQGPKLLIQFQNNGVVDDSQLPKDRFSAERLKGVDSTLKIQPAKLEDSAVYLCASSPPGTGMTEAFFGQGTRLTVV.

The chain combines TRBV2 with TRBJ1-6; possibly TRBD1 for D (6 bases). V was clipped by 4 bases and J by 9 bases, with 10 bases between them. CDR3 length equals 13 residues. CDR1 and CDR2 from the germline V gene are SNHLY and FYNNEI. The CDR3 is CASSGGQTSPLHF. CDR3 DNA: TGTGCCAGCAGTGGGGGACAAACTTCACCCCTCCACTTT. Variable domain in full (rest from reference TRBV2 and TRBJ1-6): EPEVTQTPSHQVTQMGQEVILRCVPISNHLYFYWYRQILGQKVEFLVSFYNNEISEKSEIFDDQFSVERPDGSNFTLKIRSTKLEDSAMYFCASSGGQTSPLHFGNGTRLTVT.

This chain joins TRBV14 and TRBJ1-6; D call uncertain. Germline V gene sequence: CDR1 SGHDN, CDR2 FVKESK. The CDR3 sequence is 13 residues long. Trimming shortened V by 3 bases and J by 7 bases, and 7 bases separated the two germline ends. The CDR3 DNA is TGTGCCAGCAGCCACAGTAGAAATTCACCCCTCCACTTT. Amino acid sequence: CASSHSRNSPLHF.

The chain combines TRBV7-2 with TRBJ2-5; 11 nucleotides line up with TRBD2. This CDR3 is 15 amino acids long. J gave up 3 bases and V 5 bases, and 5 bases lay outside the gene matches. The germline gives CDR1 SGHTA, CDR2 FQGNSA. The CDR3 bases are TGTGCCAGCAGCATCCTGGGACTAGCGGAAGAGACCCAGTACTTC. It translates to CASSILGLAEETQYF.

V usage is TRBV10-3 and J usage is TRBJ1-2; weak D call: TRBD1 (5 bases). The CDR3 is made up of 17 amino acids. Germline V gene sequence: CDR1 ENHRY, CDR2 SYGVKD. With 4 bases removed from V and 1 base from J, the gap between germline ends came to 19 bases. The CDR3 DNA is TGTGCCATCAGTGGGGAGTCGGGGGGAGTCGGTAACTATGGCTACACCTTC. Translation gives CAISGESGGVGNYGYTF.

This chain joins TRBV24-1 and TRBJ2-3; D gene ambiguous. The CDR3 runs 14 residues. V was pared by 3 bases and J by 5 bases, with 11 bases between. CDR1 is KGHDR and CDR2 is SFDVKD in the germline V gene. The CDR3 is CATSDPGPVDTQYF. The CDR3 DNA is TGTGCCACCAGTGATCCGGGCCCCGTAGATACGCAGTATTTT.

The chain combines TRBV29-1 with TRBJ2-1; D is unclear. V lost 7 bases and J lost 6, with 13 bases in between. The CDR3 length is 12 residues. Germline values: CDR1 SQVTM, CDR2 ANQGSEA. The CDR3 reads CSARDPFNEQFF. The DNA for the CDR3 is TGCAGCGCCCGTGACCCGTTCAATGAGCAGTTCTTC.